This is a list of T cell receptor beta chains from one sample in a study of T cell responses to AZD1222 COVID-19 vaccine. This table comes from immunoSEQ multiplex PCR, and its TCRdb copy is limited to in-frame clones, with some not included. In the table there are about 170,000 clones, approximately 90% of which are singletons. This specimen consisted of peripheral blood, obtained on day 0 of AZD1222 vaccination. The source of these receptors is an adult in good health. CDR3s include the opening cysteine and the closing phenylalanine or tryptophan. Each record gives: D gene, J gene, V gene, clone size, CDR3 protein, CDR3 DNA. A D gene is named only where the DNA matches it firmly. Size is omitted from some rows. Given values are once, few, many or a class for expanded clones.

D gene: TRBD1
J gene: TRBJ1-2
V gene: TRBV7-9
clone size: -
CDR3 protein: CASSLTGGRGYGYTF
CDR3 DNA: TGTGCCAGCAGCTTAACAGGGGGCAGGGGCTATGGCTACACCTTC

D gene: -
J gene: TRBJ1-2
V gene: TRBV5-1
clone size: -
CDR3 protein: CASSIERDTYYGYTF
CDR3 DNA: TGCGCCAGCAGCATAGAACGGGACACTTACTATGGCTACACCTTC

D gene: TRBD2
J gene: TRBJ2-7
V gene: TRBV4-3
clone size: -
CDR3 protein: CASSQELAGTFSGEQYF
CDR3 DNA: TGCGCCAGCAGCCAAGAACTAGCGGGGACCTTTTCCGGCGAGCAGTACTTC

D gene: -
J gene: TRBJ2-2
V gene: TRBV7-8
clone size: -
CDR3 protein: CASSPFGELFF
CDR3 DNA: TGTGCCAGCAGCCCCTTTGGGGAGCTGTTTTTT

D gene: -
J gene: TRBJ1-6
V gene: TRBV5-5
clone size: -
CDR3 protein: CASSLIWTENSPLHF
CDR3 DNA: TGTGCCAGCAGCTTGATATGGACGGAGAATTCACCCCTCCACTTT

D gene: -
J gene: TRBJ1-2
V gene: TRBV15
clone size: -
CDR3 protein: CATSRLDRTNYGYTF
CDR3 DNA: TGTGCCACCAGCAGACTGGACAGAACTAACTATGGCTACACCTTC

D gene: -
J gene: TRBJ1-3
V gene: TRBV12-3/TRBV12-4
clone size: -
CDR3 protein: CASSREFGNTIYF
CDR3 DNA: TGTGCCAGCAGTCGCGAGTTTGGAAACACCATATATTTT

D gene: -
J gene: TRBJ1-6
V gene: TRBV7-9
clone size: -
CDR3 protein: CASSLENSPLHF
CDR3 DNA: TGTGCCAGCAGCTTAGAGAATTCACCCCTCCACTTT

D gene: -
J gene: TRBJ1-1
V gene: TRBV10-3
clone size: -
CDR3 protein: CAISEFGLTEAFF
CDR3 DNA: TGTGCCATCAGTGAGTTTGGGCTTACTGAAGCTTTCTTT

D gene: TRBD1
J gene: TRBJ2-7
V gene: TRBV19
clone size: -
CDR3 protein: CATSPFKGAYEQYF
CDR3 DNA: TGTGCCACCTCACCCTTCAAGGGGGCGTACGAGCAGTACTTC

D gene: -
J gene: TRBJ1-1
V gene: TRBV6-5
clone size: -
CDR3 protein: CASNKWGGETEAFF
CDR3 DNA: TGTGCCAGCAATAAGTGGGGGGGCGAAACAGAAGCTTTCTTT

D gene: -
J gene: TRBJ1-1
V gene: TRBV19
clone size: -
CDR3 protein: CASSWGGDRGAFF
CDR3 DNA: TGTGCCAGTAGTTGGGGGGGGGACCGAGGAGCTTTCTTT

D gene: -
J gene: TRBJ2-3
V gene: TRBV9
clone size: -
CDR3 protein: CASSVVGGTDTQYF
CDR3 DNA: TGTGCCAGCAGCGTAGTGGGGGGCACAGATACGCAGTATTTT

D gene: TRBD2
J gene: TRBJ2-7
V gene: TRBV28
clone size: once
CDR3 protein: CASSPLAPYEQYF
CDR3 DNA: TGTGCCAGCAGTCCACTAGCGCCCTACGAGCAGTACTTC

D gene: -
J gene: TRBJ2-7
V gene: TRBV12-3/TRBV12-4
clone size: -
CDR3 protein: CASSFFPGQQYF
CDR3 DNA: TGTGCCAGCAGTTTTTTCCCTGGGCAGCAGTACTTC

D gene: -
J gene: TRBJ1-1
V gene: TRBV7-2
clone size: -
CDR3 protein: CASSLALGNTEAFF
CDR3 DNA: TGTGCCAGCAGCTTAGCGCTGGGTAATACTGAAGCTTTCTTT

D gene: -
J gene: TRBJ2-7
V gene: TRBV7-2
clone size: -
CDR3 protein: CASSSPWRLYEQYF
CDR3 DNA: TGTGCCAGCAGTTCACCCTGGCGGCTTTACGAGCAGTACTTC

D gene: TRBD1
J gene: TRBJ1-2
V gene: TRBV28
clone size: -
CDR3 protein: CASVPGQATANYGYTF
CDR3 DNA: TGTGCCAGCGTCCCGGGACAGGCGACAGCTAACTATGGCTACACCTTC

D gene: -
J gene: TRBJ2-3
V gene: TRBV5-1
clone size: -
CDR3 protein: CASSLTNTDTQYF
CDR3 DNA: TGCGCCAGCAGCCTGACGAACACAGATACGCAGTATTTT

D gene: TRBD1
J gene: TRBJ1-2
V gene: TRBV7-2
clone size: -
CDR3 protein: CASSDNWTGNGYTF
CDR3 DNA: TGTGCCAGCAGCGACAACTGGACAGGGAATGGCTACACCTTC

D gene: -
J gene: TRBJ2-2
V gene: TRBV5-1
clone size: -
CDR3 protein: CASNQGSTSGELFF
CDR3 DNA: TGCGCCAGCAATCAGGGGTCGACTTCCGGGGAGCTGTTTTTT

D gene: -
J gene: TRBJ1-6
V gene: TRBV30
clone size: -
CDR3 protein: CAWSFRNNSPLHF
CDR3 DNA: TGTGCCTGGAGTTTTCGTAATAATTCACCCCTCCACTTT